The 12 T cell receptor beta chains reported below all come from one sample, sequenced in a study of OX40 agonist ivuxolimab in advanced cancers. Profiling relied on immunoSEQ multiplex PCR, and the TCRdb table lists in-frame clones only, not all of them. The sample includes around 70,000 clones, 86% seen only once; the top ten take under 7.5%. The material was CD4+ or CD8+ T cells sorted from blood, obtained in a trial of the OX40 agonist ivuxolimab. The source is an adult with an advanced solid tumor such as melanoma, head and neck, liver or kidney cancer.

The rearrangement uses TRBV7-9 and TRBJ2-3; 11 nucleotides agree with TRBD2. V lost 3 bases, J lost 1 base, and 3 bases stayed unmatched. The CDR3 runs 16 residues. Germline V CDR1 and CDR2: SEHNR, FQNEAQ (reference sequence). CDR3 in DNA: TGTGCCAGCAGCTTCTGGACTAGCGGGCGCACAGATACGCAGTATTTT. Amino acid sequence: CASSFWTSGRTDTQYF. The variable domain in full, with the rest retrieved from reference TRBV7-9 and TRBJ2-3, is DTGVSQNPRHKITKRGQNVTFRCDPISEHNRLYWYRQTLGQGPEFLTYFQNEAQLEKSRLLSDRFSAERPKGSFSTLEIQRTEQGDSAMYLCASSFWTSGRTDTQYFGPGTRLTVL.

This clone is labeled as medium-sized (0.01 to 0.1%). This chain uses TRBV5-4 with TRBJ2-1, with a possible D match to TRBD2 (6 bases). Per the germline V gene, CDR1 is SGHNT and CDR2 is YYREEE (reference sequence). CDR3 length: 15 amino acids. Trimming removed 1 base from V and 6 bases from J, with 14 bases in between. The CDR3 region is CASSLFSGPGNEQFF. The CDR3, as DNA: TGTGCCAGCAGCTTGTTCAGCGGGCCGGGCAATGAGCAGTTCTTC.

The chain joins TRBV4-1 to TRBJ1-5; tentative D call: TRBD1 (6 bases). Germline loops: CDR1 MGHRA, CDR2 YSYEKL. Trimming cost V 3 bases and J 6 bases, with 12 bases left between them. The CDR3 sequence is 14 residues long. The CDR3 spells CASSQARGGQPQHF. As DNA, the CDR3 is TGCGCCAGCAGCCAGGCAAGGGGGGGTCAGCCCCAGCATTTT.

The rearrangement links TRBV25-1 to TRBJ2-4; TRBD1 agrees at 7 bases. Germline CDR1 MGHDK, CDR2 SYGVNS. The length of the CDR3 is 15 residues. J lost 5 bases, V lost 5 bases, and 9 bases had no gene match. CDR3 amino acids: CASSPLGTAQNIQYF. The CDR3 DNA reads TGTGCCAGCAGTCCCCTCGGGACAGCTCAAAACATTCAGTACTTC.

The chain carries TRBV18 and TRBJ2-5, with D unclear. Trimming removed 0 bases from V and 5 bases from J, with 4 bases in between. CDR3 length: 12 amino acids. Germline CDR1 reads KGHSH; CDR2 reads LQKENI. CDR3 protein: CASSPPGETQYF. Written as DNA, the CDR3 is TGTGCCAGCTCACCACCGGGCGAGACCCAGTACTTC.

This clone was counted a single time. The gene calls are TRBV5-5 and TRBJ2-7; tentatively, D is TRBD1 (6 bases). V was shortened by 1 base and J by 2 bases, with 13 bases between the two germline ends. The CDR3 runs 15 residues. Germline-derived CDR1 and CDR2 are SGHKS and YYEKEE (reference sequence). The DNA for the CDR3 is TGTGCCAGCAGCTTGTCTATGGGGGCAGCCTACGAGCAGTACTTC. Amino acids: CASSLSMGAAYEQYF.

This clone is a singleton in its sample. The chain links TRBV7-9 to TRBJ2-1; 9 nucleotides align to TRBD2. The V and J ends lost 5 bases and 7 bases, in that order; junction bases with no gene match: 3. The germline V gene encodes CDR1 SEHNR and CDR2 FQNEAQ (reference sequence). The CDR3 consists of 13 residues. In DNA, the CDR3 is TGTGCCAGCAGCCGTGGACTAGCGAATGAGCAGTTCTTC. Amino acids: CASSRGLANEQFF.

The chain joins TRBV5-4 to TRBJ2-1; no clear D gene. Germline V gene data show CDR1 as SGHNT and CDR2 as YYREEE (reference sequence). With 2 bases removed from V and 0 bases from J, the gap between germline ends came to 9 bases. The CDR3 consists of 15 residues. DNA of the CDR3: TGTGCCAGCAGCTTACAGACCTTCTCCTACAATGAGCAGTTCTTC. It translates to CASSLQTFSYNEQFF.

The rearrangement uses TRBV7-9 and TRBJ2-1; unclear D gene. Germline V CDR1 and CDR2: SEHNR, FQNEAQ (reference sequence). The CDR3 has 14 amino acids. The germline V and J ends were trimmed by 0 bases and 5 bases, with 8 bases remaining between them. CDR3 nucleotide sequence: TGTGCCAGCAGCTTAGCGAACCCCAACAATGAGCAGTTCTTC. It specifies CASSLANPNNEQFF.

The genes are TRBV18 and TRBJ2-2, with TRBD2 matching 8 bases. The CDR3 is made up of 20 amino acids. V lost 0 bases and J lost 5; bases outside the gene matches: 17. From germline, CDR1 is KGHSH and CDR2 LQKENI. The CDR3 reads CASSPPSGGPGRRGTGELFF. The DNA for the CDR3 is TGTGCCAGCTCACCACCGTCGGGAGGGCCTGGAAGGCGGGGGACCGGGGAGCTGTTTTTT.

CDR3 DNA sequence: TGCGCCAGCAGGATGGGGGGACAGGGACCTGAAAAACTGTTTTTT. Its protein product is CASRMGGQGPEKLFF. V usage is TRBV5-1 and J usage is TRBJ1-4, with 9 nucleotides matching TRBD1. Germline V gives CDR1 SGHRS, CDR2 YFSETQ. The CDR3 loop spans 15 amino acids. With 5 bases clipped from V and 7 bases from J, the junction kept 9 bases outside the gene matches.

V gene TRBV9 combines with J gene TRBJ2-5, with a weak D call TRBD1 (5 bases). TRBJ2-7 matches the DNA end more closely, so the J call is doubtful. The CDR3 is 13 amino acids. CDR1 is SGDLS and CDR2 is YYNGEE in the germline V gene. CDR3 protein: CASSFMQGYEQYF. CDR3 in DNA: TGTGCCAGCAGCTTTATGCAGGGCTACGAGCAGTACTTC.